Shown below are 12 T cell receptor beta chains from a single sample sequenced in a study of T cell repertoires in cytomegalovirus infection. TCRdb used MiXCR to reprocess the reads, holding one entry per CDR3 protein. The sample lists 450,000 to 550,000 distinct CDR3 sequences, approximately 15% occurring once. Sequenced: CD8+ T cells from PBMCs. The receptors derive from a human donor in good health (CMV status not recorded). Some clones in this sample may be carry-over from other donors' samples.

This clonotype was counted ten times or more. This chain links TRBV7-2 with TRBJ1-5; D may be TRBD1 (6 bases). The V gene's germline CDR1 is SGHTA and CDR2 FQGNSA. Trimming pared 2 bases from V and 7 bases from J, leaving 9 bases between. The CDR3 is 13 residues long. The CDR3 nucleotides are TGTGCCAGCAGCTTAAATGGGGGCCAGCCCCAGCATTTT. This encodes CASSLNGGQPQHF.

This clonotype was seen repeatedly, ten times or more. V usage is TRBV27 and J usage is TRBJ2-2, with 7 bases matching TRBD2. V was clipped by 3 bases and J by 3 bases; unmatched bases: 10. Germline V gene lookup returns CDR1 MNHEY and CDR2 SMNVEV (reference sequence). The CDR3 runs 17 residues. For the CDR3, the DNA is TGTGCCAGCAGTTTTTGGGCTAGCGGAACTTACACCGGGGAGCTGTTTTTT. It translates to CASSFWASGTYTGELFF.

There are many counts of this clonotype. V and J are TRBV15 and TRBJ2-5; 7 positions agree with TRBD1. After removal of 2 bases from V and 3 bases from J, the junction contained 12 bases not matched to a gene. This CDR3 region has 17 residues. Germline loops: CDR1 LNHNV, CDR2 YYDKDF (reference sequence). The CDR3 is CATSRRPGQVVEETQYF. As DNA, the CDR3 is TGTGCCACCAGCAGACGCCCAGGACAGGTAGTGGAAGAGACCCAGTACTTC.

This clonotype was detected a few times. The genes are TRBV6-6 and TRBJ1-1; no definite D call. Germline-derived CDR1 and CDR2 are MNHNY and SVGAGI (reference sequence). The CDR3 contains 13 residues. The germline V and J ends were trimmed by 7 bases and 7 bases, with 16 bases remaining between them. The CDR3 nucleotides read TGTGCCAGCAATTTTCGACGGACCTATGAAGCTTTCTTT. Protein: CASNFRRTYEAFF.

This clonotype was counted only a few times. V and J are TRBV7-3 and TRBJ2-5, with D maybe TRBD2 (6 bases). The CDR3 runs 13 residues. From germline, CDR1 is SGHTA and CDR2 FQGTGA. This chain's CDR3 is CASGRRDGETQYF. Written as DNA, the CDR3 is TGTGCTTCGGGGAGGCGGGATGGCGAGACCCAGTACTTC.

This clonotype was found many times. V usage is TRBV6-9 and J usage is TRBJ1-5; the D is unclear. Trimming removed 2 bases from V and 4 bases from J, with 21 bases in between. From germline, CDR1 is MNHGY and CDR2 SVAAGI. The CDR3 has 18 residues. CDR3 protein: CASSYPLRGSLENQPQHF. DNA for the CDR3: TGTGCCAGCAGTTATCCTCTTCGGGGAAGCCTTGAGAATCAGCCCCAGCATTTT.

This clonotype was observed many times. V and J are TRBV10-3 and TRBJ1-2; possible D gene TRBD1, 6 bases. The V gene's germline CDR1 is ENHRY and CDR2 SYGVKD. V was pared by 8 bases and J by 4 bases, with 17 bases between. The CDR3 sequence is 14 residues long. The CDR3 bases are TGTGCCATCGGACTGGGGGGCGATGGCTATGGCTACACCTTC. This translates into CAIGLGGDGYGYTF.

The chain has TRBV20-1 and TRBJ2-1, with D possibly being TRBD1 (6 bases). This CDR3 region has 17 residues. Germline CDR1 is DFQATT and CDR2 is SNEGSKA (reference sequence). Trimming cost V 2 bases and J 8 bases, with 25 bases left between them. Here the CDR3 DNA reads TGCAGTGCTAGACCTCGGACAGAGGTCTGGTTTTTGGATGAGCAGTTCTTC. Translated, it gives CSARPRTEVWFLDEQFF.

The chain carries TRBV5-1 and TRBJ2-1; unclear D gene. Deletions cut 0 bases from V and 6 bases from J, with 10 bases between. Per the germline V gene, CDR1 is SGHRS and CDR2 is YFSETQ. The CDR3 is 14 amino acids. Here the CDR3 DNA reads TGCGCCAGCAGCTTGGACCCCCGGGCCAATGAGCAGTTCTTC. Protein sequence: CASSLDPRANEQFF.

The rearrangement uses TRBV5-1 and TRBJ2-3; TRBD2 agrees at 8 bases. This CDR3 spans 15 amino acids. CDR1 is SGHRS and CDR2 is YFSETQ in the germline V gene. The ends lost 4 bases at V and 0 bases at J; junction bases unmatched: 4. The CDR3 loop reads CASSHGTSSTDTQYF. CDR3 DNA: TGCGCCAGCAGCCACGGGACTAGTAGCACAGATACGCAGTATTTT.

Concerning this clonotype itself: Just one base apart from a much larger clone, this may be a read error. No conserved phenylalanine or tryptophan is present at the end of the CDR3, so a read error is the likely explanation. The chain links TRBV7-6 to TRBJ2-1; D is ambiguous. Germline V gives CDR1 SGHVS, CDR2 FNYEAQ. The CDR3 has 14 residues. The V and J ends lost 5 bases and 0 bases respectively, with 8 bases between them. The CDR3 loop is CASSVQHSYNEQFL. Written as DNA, the CDR3 is TGTGCCAGCAGCGTCCAACACTCCTACAATGAGCAGTTCTTA.

This clonotype was seen a handful of times. This rearrangement joins TRBV12-3 or TRBV12-4 to TRBJ2-1; D is undetermined. The CDR3 is 14 residues long. V was trimmed by 7 bases and J by 3 bases, leaving 13 bases between them. CDR3 nucleotide sequence: TGTGCCAGCACCATTCTCCCAGGCTACAATGAGCAGTTCTTC. Amino acids: CASTILPGYNEQFF.